The source of this T cell receptor beta chain is a study of blood T cell repertoires in COVID-19. Overall study context: PBMCs, B-cell-depleted T cells, or T cells provided the cDNA or gDNA that made up the material.

Per the study methods: By means of reference gene primer amplification, nucleated cell counts were estimated. Only in-frame clones appear in the TCRdb table, and some are missing; sequencing was by immunoSEQ multiplex PCR. The V and J calls and the clone size are those of that table, but D and trimming were determined from the DNA. The table records about 52,000 clones, about 82% of them present only once. The CDR3 runs to 15 residues. Germline trimming cut 4 bases from V and 2 bases from J; bases unmatched to any gene: 6. CDR1 and CDR2 from the germline V gene are SGHRS and YFSETQ. This rearrangement joins TRBV5-1 to TRBJ1-3; 7 bases fit TRBD1. This TCR came from a woman of 80 years or more with acute or convalescent COVID-19. Sequencing used peripheral blood. The CDR3 loop reads CASSPDRETGNTIYF. CDR3 bases: TGCGCCAGCAGCCCAGACAGGGAGACTGGAAACACCATATATTTT.